This T cell receptor (beta chain) is from a study of control samples from healthy donors and cancer patients. The CDR3 loop spans 14 amino acids. Germline CDR1 is LNHDA and CDR2 is SQIVND (reference sequence). The V and J ends lost 5 bases and 3 bases respectively, with 13 bases between them. This table comes from immunoSEQ multiplex PCR, and its TCRdb copy is limited to in-frame clones, with some not included. Here the sample spans tens of thousands of clones, around 89% being singletons. The chain employs TRBV19 and TRBJ1-1, with D perhaps TRBD1 (5 bases). Source material: blood. The sequence was obtained from a woman in her seventies in good health. CDR3 bases: TGTGCCAGTAGTCAAGGCGGGGGTCACACTGAAGCTTTCTTT. Translating gives CASSQGGGHTEAFF.